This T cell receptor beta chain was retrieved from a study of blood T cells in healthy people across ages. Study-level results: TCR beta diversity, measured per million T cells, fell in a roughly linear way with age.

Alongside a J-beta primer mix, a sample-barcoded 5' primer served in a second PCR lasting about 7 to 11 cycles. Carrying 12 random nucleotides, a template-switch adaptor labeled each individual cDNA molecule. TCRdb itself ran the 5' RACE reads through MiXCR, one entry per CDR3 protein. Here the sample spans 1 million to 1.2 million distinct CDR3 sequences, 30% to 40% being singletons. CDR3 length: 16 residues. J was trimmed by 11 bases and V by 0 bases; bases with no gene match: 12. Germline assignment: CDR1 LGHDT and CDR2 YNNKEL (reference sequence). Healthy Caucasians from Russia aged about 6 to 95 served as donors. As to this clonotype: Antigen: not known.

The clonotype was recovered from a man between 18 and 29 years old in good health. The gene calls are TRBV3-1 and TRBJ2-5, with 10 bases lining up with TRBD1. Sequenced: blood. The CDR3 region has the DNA TGTGCCAGCAGCCAAGAAAGTGGGACAGGGGTCGATGAGCAGTACTTC. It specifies CASSQESGTGVDEQYF.